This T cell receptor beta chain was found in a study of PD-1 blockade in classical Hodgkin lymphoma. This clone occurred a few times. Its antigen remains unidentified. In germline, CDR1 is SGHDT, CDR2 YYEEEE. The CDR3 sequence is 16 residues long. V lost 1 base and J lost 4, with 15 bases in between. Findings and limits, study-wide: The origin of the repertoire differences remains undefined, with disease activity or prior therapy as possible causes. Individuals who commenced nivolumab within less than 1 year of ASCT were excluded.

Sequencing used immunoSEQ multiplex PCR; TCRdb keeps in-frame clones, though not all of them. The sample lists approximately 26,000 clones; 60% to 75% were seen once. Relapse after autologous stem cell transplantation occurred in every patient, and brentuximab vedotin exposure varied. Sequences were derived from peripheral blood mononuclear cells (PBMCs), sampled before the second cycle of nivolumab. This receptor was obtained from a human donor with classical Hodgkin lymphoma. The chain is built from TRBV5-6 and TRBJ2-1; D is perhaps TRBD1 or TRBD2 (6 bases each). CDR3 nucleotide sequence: TGTGCCAGCAGCTTGTTGGGGGGCCCAAGGTACAATGAGCAGTTCTTC. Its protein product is CASSLLGGPRYNEQFF.